Each of the 2 T cell receptor beta chains below was sequenced from the same sample in a study of shared clonotypes between healthy human individuals. Generated by immunoSEQ multiplex PCR, the TCRdb table keeps only in-frame clones and is missing some. This sample has about 2,500,000 clones, with over 85% found just once. The specimen sequenced was naive CD4+ T cells sorted from blood. The sample's subset: CD45RA+ positively selected. Receptors originate from a man younger than 35 in good health.

The chain uses TRBV7-2 and TRBJ1-1; the match to TRBD1 covers 7 bases. The CDR3 runs to 12 residues. Trimming cost V 5 bases and J 7 bases; bases outside gene matches: 4. Germline V gene lookup returns CDR1 SGHTA and CDR2 FQGNSA. The CDR3 sequence: CASSPWDSEAFF. In nucleotides, the CDR3 is TGTGCCAGCAGCCCCTGGGACAGTGAAGCTTTCTTT.

The V call is TRBV4-3, the J call TRBJ2-7; tentative D call: TRBD1 (5 bases). This CDR3 has 16 amino acids. V lost 1 base and J lost 4, with 17 bases in between. CDR1 is LGHNA, CDR2 YSLEER, per germline. The chain's CDR3 is CASSQGLERGPYEQYF. CDR3 sequence (DNA): TGCGCCAGCAGCCAAGGTCTCGAAAGGGGCCCTTACGAGCAGTACTTC.